The clone carrying this T cell receptor beta chain was seen many times. This specimen belongs to a study of response to subunit inactivated influenza vaccine. V dropped 7 bases and J dropped 5 bases, with 14 bases sitting between them. The CDR3 has 13 amino acids. The germline gives CDR1 LNHDA, CDR2 SQIVND (reference sequence). One entry per CDR3 protein, called by TCRdb with MiXCR from the RT-PCR reads. The profile shows fewer than 600,000 distinct CDR3 sequences, roughly 7.6% of them singletons. This TCR was sampled from a man aged 50 to 69 who received an inactivated influenza vaccine. V is TRBV19 and J is TRBJ1-1; D uncertain. Sample: PBMCs from blood, taken about 24 months after vaccination. This CDR3 reads CASTYGVRTEAFF. For the CDR3, the DNA is TGTGCCAGTACTTACGGGGTGAGGACTGAAGCTTTCTTT.